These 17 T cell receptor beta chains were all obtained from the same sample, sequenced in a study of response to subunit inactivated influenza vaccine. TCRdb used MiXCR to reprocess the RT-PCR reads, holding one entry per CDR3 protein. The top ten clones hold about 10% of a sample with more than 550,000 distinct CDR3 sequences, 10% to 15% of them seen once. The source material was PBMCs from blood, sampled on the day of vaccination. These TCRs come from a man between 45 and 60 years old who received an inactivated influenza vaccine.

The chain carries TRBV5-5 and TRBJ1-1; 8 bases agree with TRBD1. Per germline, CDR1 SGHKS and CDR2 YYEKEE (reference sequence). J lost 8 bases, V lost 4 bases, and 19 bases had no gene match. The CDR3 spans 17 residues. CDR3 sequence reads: CASSVLRTRQGLSEAFF. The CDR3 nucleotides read TGTGCCAGCAGCGTCCTCCGCACTCGACAGGGGCTTTCAGAAGCTTTCTTT.

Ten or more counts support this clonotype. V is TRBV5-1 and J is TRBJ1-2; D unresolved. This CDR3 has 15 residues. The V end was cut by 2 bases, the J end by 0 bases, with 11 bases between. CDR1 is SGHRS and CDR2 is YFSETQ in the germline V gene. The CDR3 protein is CASSLSSGTNYGYTF. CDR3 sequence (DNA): TGCGCCAGCAGCTTATCATCCGGGACTAACTATGGCTACACCTTC.

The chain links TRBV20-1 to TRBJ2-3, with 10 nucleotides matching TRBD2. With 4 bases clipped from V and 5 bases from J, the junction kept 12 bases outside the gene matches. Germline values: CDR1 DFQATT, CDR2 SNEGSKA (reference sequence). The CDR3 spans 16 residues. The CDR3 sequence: CSATNPAGGPQDTQYF. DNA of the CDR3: TGCAGTGCTACGAACCCAGCGGGAGGGCCTCAAGATACGCAGTATTTT.

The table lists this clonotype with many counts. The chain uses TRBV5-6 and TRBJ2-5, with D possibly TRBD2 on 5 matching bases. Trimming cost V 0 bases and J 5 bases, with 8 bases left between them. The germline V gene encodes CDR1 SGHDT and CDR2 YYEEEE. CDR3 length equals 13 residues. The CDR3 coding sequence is TGTGCCAGCAGCTTGGCTAGCAGGGAGACCCAGTACTTC. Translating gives CASSLASRETQYF. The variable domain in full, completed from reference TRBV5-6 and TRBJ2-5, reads DAGVTQSPTHLIKTRGQQVTLRCSPKSGHDTVSWYQQALGQGPQFIFQYYEEEERQRGNFPDRFSGHQFPNYSSELNVNALLLGDSALYLCASSLASRETQYFGPGTRLLVL.

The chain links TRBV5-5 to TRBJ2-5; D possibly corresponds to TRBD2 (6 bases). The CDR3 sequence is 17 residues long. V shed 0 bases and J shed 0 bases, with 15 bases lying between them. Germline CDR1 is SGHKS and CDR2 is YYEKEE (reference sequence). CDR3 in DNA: TGTGCCAGCAGCTTGGTCGGCAGTAGCGGCTACCAAGAGACCCAGTACTTC. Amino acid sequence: CASSLVGSSGYQETQYF. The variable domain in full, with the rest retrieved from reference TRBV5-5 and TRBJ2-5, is DAGVTQSPTHLIKTRGQQVTLRCSPISGHKSVSWYQQVLGQGPQFIFQYYEKEERGRGNFPDRFSARQFPNYSSELNVNALLLGDSALYLCASSLVGSSGYQETQYFGPGTRLLVL.

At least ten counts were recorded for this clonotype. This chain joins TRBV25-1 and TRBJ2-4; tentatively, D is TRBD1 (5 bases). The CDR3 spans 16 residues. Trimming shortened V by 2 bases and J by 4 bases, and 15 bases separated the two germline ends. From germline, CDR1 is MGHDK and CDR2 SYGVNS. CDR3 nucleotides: TGTGCCAGCAGTGAAGGGTCCAGGGTTCGGAAAAACATTCAGTACTTC. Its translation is CASSEGSRVRKNIQYF. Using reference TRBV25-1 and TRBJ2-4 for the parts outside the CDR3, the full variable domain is EADIYQTPRYLVIGTGKKITLECSQTMGHDKMYWYQQDPGMELHLIHYSYGVNSTEKGDLSSESTVSRIRTEHFPLTLESARPSHTSQYLCASSEGSRVRKNIQYFGAGTRLSVL.

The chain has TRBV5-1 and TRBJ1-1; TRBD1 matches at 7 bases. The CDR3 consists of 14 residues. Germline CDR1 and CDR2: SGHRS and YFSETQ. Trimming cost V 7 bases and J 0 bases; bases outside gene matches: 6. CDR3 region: CASARDRLNTEAFF. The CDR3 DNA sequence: TGCGCCAGCGCCCGGGACAGACTGAACACTGAAGCTTTCTTT.

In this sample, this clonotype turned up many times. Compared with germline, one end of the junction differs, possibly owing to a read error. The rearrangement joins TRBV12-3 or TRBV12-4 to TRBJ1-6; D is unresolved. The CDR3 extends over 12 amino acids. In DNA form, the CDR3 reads TGTGCCAGCAGTTATATCTATTCAGCCCTCCACTTT. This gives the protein CASSYIYSALHF.

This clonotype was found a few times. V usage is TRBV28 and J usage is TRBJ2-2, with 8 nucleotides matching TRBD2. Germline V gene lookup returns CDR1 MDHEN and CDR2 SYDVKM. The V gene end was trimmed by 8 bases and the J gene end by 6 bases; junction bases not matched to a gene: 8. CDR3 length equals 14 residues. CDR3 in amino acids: CASLGTRAAGELFF. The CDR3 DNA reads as TGTGCCAGCTTGGGGACTAGGGCGGCCGGGGAGCTGTTTTTT.

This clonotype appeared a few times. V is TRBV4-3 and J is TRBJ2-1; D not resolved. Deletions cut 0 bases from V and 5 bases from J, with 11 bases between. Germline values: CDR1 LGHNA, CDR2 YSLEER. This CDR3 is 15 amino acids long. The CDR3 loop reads CASSQEGFRNNEQFF. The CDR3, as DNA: TGCGCCAGCAGCCAAGAAGGGTTTAGAAACAATGAGCAGTTCTTC.

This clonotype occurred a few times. The CDR3 sequence: CASSPDGYSSTDTQYF. The CDR3, as DNA: TGTGCCAGCTCACCCGATGGCTATTCTAGCACAGATACGCAGTATTTT. The V gene is TRBV18, the J gene TRBJ2-3; D is undetermined. The V gene's germline CDR1 is KGHSH and CDR2 LQKENI. V was pared by 3 bases and J by 0 bases, with 13 bases between. The CDR3 spans 16 residues.

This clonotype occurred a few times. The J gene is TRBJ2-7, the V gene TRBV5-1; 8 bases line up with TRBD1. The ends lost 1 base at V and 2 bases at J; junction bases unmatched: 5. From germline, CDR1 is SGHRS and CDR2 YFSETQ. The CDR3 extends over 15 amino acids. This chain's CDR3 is CASSLSGGRAYEQYF. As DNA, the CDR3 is TGCGCCAGCAGCTTGTCAGGGGGCAGGGCCTACGAGCAGTACTTC.

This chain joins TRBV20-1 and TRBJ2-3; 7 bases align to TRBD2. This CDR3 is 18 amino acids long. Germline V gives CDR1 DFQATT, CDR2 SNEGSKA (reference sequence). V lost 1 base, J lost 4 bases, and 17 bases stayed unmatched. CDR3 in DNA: TGCAGTGCTAGAGTATTCGACCTGGGGGAGGGTACCCCAGATACGCAGTATTTT. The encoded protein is CSARVFDLGEGTPDTQYF.

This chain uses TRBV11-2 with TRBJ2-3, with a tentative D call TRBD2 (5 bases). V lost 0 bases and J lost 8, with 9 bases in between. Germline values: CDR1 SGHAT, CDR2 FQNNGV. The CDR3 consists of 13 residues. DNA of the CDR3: TGTGCCAGCAGCTTAGATCGTGGAGGTACGCAGTATTTT. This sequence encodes CASSLDRGGTQYF. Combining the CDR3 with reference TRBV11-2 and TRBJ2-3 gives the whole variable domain EAGVAQSPRYKIIEKRQSVAFWCNPISGHATLYWYQQILGQGPKLLIQFQNNGVVDDSQLPKDRFSAERLKGVDSTLKIQPAKLEDSAVYLCASSLDRGGTQYFGPGTRLTVL.

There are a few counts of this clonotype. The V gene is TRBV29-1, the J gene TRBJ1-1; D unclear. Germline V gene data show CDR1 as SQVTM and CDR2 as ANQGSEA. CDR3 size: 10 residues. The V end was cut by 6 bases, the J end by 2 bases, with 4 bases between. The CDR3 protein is CSVGNTEAFF. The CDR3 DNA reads TGCAGCGTAGGAAACACTGAAGCTTTCTTT.

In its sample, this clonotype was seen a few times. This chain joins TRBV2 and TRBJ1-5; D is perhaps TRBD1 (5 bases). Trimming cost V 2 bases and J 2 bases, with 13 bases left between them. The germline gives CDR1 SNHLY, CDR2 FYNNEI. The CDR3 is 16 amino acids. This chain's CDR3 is CASSELGTVGNQPQHF. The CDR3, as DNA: TGTGCCAGCAGTGAACTAGGGACTGTCGGCAATCAGCCCCAGCATTTT.

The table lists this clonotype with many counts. The CDR3, as DNA: TGCAGTGCTAGAGGCCTAGCGGGGGGGCCGGATACGCAGTATTTT. This encodes CSARGLAGGPDTQYF. This chain connects TRBV20-1 to TRBJ2-3; 12 bases are a match to TRBD2. Germline CDR1 is DFQATT and CDR2 is SNEGSKA (reference sequence). The CDR3 is made up of 15 amino acids. V dropped 1 base and J dropped 6; count of bases not matched to a gene: 5.